This TCR beta chain emerged from a study of identical twins. Findings of the study overall: The models gave estimates that fell short of the out-of-frame TCR alpha sharing seen in monozygotic twins. Sharing of beta out-of-frame sequences by twins showed a weaker excess.

TCRdb processed the 5' RACE reads anew with MiXCR; each CDR3 protein has one entry. The table includes about 210,000 distinct CDR3 sequences, approximately 9% detected once. As regards this clonotype: Antigen unknown.

The CDR3 sequence is 13 residues long. Germline V gives CDR1 LGHDT, CDR2 YNNKEL (reference sequence). Trimming stripped 4 bases from V and 10 bases from J, with 14 bases between. The rearrangement links TRBV3-1 to TRBJ2-1; D uncertain. The sample comprised memory (CD45RO+) T cells sorted from blood. This clonotype originated in a woman under 30 in good health. The chain's CDR3 is CASSPVLWREQFF. The DNA for the CDR3 is TGTGCCAGCAGCCCCGTGCTCTGGCGGGAGCAGTTCTTC.